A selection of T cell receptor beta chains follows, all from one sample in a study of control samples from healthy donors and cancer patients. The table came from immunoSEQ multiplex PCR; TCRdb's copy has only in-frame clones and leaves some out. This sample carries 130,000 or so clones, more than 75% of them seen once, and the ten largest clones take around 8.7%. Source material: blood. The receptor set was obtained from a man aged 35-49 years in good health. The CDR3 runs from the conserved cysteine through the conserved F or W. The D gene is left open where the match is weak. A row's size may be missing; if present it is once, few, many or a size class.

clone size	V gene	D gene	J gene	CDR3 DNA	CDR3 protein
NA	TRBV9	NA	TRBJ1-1	TGTGCCAGCAGCGTATGGGCAGGACCTTGGGTAGGGTACACTGAAGCTTTCTTT	CASSVWAGPWVGYTEAFF
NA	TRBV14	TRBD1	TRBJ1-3	TGTGCCAGCAGCCAGTTGAGGACAGGGAAAGGGTCTGGAAACACCATATATTTT	CASSQLRTGKGSGNTIYF
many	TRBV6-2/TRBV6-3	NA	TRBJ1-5	TGTGCCAGCAGTTTTCGCGTGGCTGGCGGCAATCAGCCCCAGCATTTT	CASSFRVAGGNQPQHF
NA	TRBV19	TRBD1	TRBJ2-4	TGTGCCAGTAGTACCTGGACAGGGAAAAACATTCAGTACTTC	CASSTWTGKNIQYF
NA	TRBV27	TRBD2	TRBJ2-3	TGTGCCAGCAGTTTATCCCATCCGGGGGGATTGGCAGATACGCAGTATTTT	CASSLSHPGGLADTQYF
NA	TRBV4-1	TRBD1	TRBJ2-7	TGCGCCAGCGGCTACTCAGGGACAGGGGCCATGGGGCAGTACTTC	CASGYSGTGAMGQYF
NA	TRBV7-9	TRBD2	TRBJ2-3	TGTGCCAGCAGCCCTGGAGATCTAGCGGGGGCCACCACAGATACGCAGTATTTT	CASSPGDLAGATTDTQYF
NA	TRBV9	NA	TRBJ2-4	TGTGCCAGCAGCGTAACAGGAGACATTCAGTACTTC	CASSVTGDIQYF
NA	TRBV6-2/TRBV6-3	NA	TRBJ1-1	TGTGCCAGCAGTTACTCGGGTTGGTACACTGAAGCTTTCTTT	CASSYSGWYTEAFF
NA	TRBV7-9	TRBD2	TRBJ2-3	TGTGCCAGCAGCTGGTTACGAGGACTAGCGGCAGATACGCAGTATTTT	CASSWLRGLAADTQYF
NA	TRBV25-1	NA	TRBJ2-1	TGTGCCAGCAGTGAATTTGGAGTGTCCGAGCAGTTCTTC	CASSEFGVSEQFF
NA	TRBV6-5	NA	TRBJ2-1	TGTGCCAGCAGGAGTGGGGGCAGGTCCTACAATGAGCAGTTCTTC	CASRSGGRSYNEQFF
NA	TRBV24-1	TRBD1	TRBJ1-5	TGTGCCACCAGTTCAGGACAGGGCCTCAATCAGCCCCAGCATTTT	CATSSGQGLNQPQHF
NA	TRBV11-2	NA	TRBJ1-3	TGTGCCAGCAGCTTGATTTCTGGAAACACCATATATTTT	CASSLISGNTIYF
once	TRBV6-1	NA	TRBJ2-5	TGTGCCAGCAGTGAATGGGAGTACCAAGAGACCCAGTACTTC	CASSEWEYQETQYF
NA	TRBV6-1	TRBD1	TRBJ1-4	TGTGCCAGCAGAGAAGGACAGGCAACTAATGAAAAACTGTTTTTT	CASREGQATNEKLFF
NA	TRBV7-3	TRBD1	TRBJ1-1	TGTGCCAGCAGCTTCGACAGGGAGGAAGTGGCTTTCTTT	CASSFDREEVAFF
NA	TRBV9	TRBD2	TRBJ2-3	TGTGCCAGCAGCGAGCAGCGGGGGGGCGGCACAGATACGCAGTATTTT	CASSEQRGGGTDTQYF
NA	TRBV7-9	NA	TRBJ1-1	TGTGCCAGCAGCTTAGTCTCCATGGGGGCTTTCTTT	CASSLVSMGAFF
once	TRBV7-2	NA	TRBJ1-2	TGTGCCAGCAGCTCCGGGGGAGATGGCTACACCTTC	CASSSGGDGYTF
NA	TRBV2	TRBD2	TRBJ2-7	TGTGCCAGCTGGGAGGGTAGATCCTACGAGCAGTACTTC	CASWEGRSYEQYF
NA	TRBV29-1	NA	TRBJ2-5	TGCAGCGTTGTAAGAATCCAAGAGACCCAGTACTTC	CSVVRIQETQYF
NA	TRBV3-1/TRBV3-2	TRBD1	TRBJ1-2	TGTGCCAGCAGCTCCACGGGGACAGGGGTGGGTGGCTACACCTTC	CASSSTGTGVGGYTF
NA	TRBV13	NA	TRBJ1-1	TGTGCCAGCAGCGGCGGGCGGGGGGAGTACACTGAAGCTTTCTTT	CASSGGRGEYTEAFF
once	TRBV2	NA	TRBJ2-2	TGTGCCAGCAGTCGAGACACCTCAATGAACACCGGGGAGCTGTTTTTT	CASSRDTSMNTGELFF
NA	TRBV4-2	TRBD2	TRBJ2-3	TGTGCCAGCAGCCAATCCCTAGCGGGGGGGTACACAGATACGCAGTATTTT	CASSQSLAGGYTDTQYF
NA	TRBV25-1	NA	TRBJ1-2	TGTGCCAGCAGTGATGTACCGAGGGGTAATGATGGCTACACCTTC	CASSDVPRGNDGYTF
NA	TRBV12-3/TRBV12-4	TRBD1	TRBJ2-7	TGTGCCAGCAGGGGGACAGGGGCGAACGAGCAGTACTTC	CASRGTGANEQYF
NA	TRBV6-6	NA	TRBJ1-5	TGTGCCAGCATCCCGAAAGGGGGCAATCAGCCCCAGCATTTT	CASIPKGGNQPQHF
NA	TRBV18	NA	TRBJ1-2	TGTGCCAGCTGGACTGGGATTGGCGTTGGCTACACCTTC	CASWTGIGVGYTF
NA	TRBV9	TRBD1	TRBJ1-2	TGTGCCAGCAGCGTTGGGACAGGGCGCGGGGGCTACACCTTC	CASSVGTGRGGYTF